The 27 T cell receptor beta chains below come from one sample, sequenced in a study of cytomegalovirus exposure and HLA in healthy donors. In the PCR, 60 Vbeta and 13 Jbeta primers were used. Here immunoSEQ multiplex PCR was the method, and the copy in TCRdb shows in-frame clones only, minus some. The sample has about 190,000 clones, 80% to 85% seen once. Sequenced input: PBMCs. The receptors stem from a boy between 5 and 17 years old in good health and CMV-seronegative.

The J gene is TRBJ2-7, the V gene TRBV12-5, with D possibly TRBD1 on 7 matching bases. Germline lookup yields CDR1 LGHNT and CDR2 FRNRAP. V lost 5 bases and J 0 bases, leaving 14 bases between the germline ends. The CDR3 contains 15 residues. DNA of the CDR3: TGTGCTAGTGGTCCCCGGAGGGACAGCTCCTACGAGCAGTACTTC. Translated, it gives CASGPRRDSSYEQYF.

This chain joins TRBV9 and TRBJ2-1; the match to TRBD2 covers 8 bases. V shed 3 bases, J shed 0 bases, and the junction held 5 bases outside the gene matches. CDR3 length: 16 residues. CDR1 is SGDLS and CDR2 is YYNGEE in the germline V gene. CDR3 coding DNA: TGTGCCAGCAGCGGAGTAGCGGGAAGCTCCTACAATGAGCAGTTCTTC. Residues: CASSGVAGSSYNEQFF.

The chain recombines TRBV4-1 with TRBJ2-5; D is possibly TRBD2 (6 bases). Germline V CDR1 and CDR2: MGHRA, YSYEKL. The CDR3 contains 13 residues. The V end was cut by 4 bases, the J end by 3 bases, with 9 bases between. CDR3 protein: CASSRGLKETQYF. The DNA for the CDR3 is TGCGCCAGCAGCCGCGGACTAAAAGAGACCCAGTACTTC.

The chain links TRBV30 to TRBJ2-2; D might be TRBD2 (5 bases). This CDR3 has 14 residues. V was cut by 3 bases and J by 4 bases, with 12 bases left in between. Germline V CDR1 and CDR2: GTSNPN, SVGIG (reference sequence). In DNA form, the CDR3 reads TGTGCCTGGAGGAGGGAGATTACCACCGGGGAGCTGTTTTTT. This codes for CAWRREITTGELFF.

This clone has just a few counts. The gene calls are TRBV7-8 and TRBJ2-1; 15 bases line up with TRBD2. V was clipped by 3 bases and J by 7 bases; unmatched bases: 10. The CDR3 contains 18 residues. The germline gives CDR1 SGHVS, CDR2 FQNEAQ. The CDR3 loop is CASSFTLGLAGGGNEQFF. In DNA, the CDR3 is TGTGCCAGCAGCTTTACTCTGGGACTAGCGGGAGGTGGTAATGAGCAGTTCTTC.

This clone came up a few times. The rearrangement joins TRBV6-5 to TRBJ2-7, with 7 positions matching TRBD1. The CDR3 extends over 15 amino acids. Germline lookup yields CDR1 MNHEY and CDR2 SVGAGI. V shed 7 bases and J 4 bases; nucleotides not matched to a gene: 13. CDR3 nucleotide sequence: TGTGCCAGCAAACCAGGGACAGCCGGCGGTTACGAGCAGTACTTC. It codes for CASKPGTAGGYEQYF.

This clone was found once. The V and J genes are TRBV6-6 and TRBJ1-6; TRBD1 agrees at 7 bases. Germline values: CDR1 MNHNY, CDR2 SVGAGI (reference sequence). This CDR3 comprises 14 residues. V lost 5 bases, J lost 8 bases, and 6 bases stayed unmatched. The CDR3 is CASSRQGWDSPLHF. The CDR3 DNA follows: TGTGCCAGCAGTCGACAGGGTTGGGATTCACCCCTCCACTTT.

The V gene is TRBV6-6, the J gene TRBJ1-2, with D tentatively TRBD1 (6 bases). V lost 7 bases to trimming and J lost 3 bases, with 12 bases between them. The CDR3 loop spans 13 amino acids. Germline V lookup: CDR1 MNHNY, CDR2 SVGAGI (reference sequence). CDR3 loop: CASTQGTDYGYTF. The CDR3 DNA is TGTGCCAGCACACAGGGTACGGACTATGGCTACACCTTC.

The chain recombines TRBV2 with TRBJ2-7; 9 bases agree with TRBD2. Unmatched junction bases numbered 7, after V lost 2 bases and J lost 2 bases. CDR3 size: 16 residues. Germline loops: CDR1 SNHLY, CDR2 FYNNEI. CDR3 amino acids: CASSERLAASPYEQYF. The CDR3 DNA reads as TGTGCCAGCAGTGAAAGACTAGCGGCCTCCCCCTACGAGCAGTACTTC.

The CDR3 here is CASSGGLAPLNEQFF. In DNA, the CDR3 is TGTGCCAGCAGCGGGGGACTAGCGCCTTTAAATGAGCAGTTCTTC. J is TRBJ2-1 and V is TRBV9; 10 positions match TRBD2. There are 15 residues in the CDR3. Germline CDR1 is SGDLS and CDR2 is YYNGEE. J lost 7 bases, V lost 3 bases, and 7 bases had no gene match.

The count of this clone is one. The rearrangement uses TRBV10-3 and TRBJ1-5; the D gene is possibly TRBD1 (5 bases). The germline gives CDR1 ENHRY, CDR2 SYGVKD. The CDR3 length is 17 residues. V was clipped by 4 bases and J by 0 bases, with 16 bases between them. The CDR3: CAISARQMDNSNQPQHF. The CDR3 DNA reads TGTGCCATCAGTGCACGACAAATGGACAATAGCAATCAGCCCCAGCATTTT.

This clone was observed a handful of times. The chain carries TRBV29-1 and TRBJ2-3; 11 positions match TRBD2. Germline V gene sequence: CDR1 SQVTM, CDR2 ANQGSEA. Germline trimming cut 6 bases from V and 2 bases from J; bases unmatched to any gene: 4. The length of the CDR3 is 14 residues. For the CDR3, the DNA is TGCAGCGTGGGACTAGCGGCGATCACAGATACGCAGTATTTT. It specifies CSVGLAAITDTQYF.

This chain connects TRBV5-6 to TRBJ2-1; no definite D call. The germline V gene encodes CDR1 SGHDT and CDR2 YYEEEE. The CDR3 contains 13 residues. V lost 0 bases and J lost 2, with 3 bases in between. DNA of the CDR3: TGTGCCAGCAGCTTGGACACCTACAATGAGCAGTTCTTC. As protein: CASSLDTYNEQFF. Full variable domain (outside the CDR3, taken from reference TRBV5-6 and TRBJ2-1): DAGVTQSPTHLIKTRGQQVTLRCSPKSGHDTVSWYQQALGQGPQFIFQYYEEEERQRGNFPDRFSGHQFPNYSSELNVNALLLGDSALYLCASSLDTYNEQFFGPGTRLTVL.

In this sample, this clone turned up a few times. The V and J genes are TRBV12-5 and TRBJ1-1; tentatively, D is TRBD1 (6 bases). V was clipped by 5 bases and J by 8 bases, with 12 bases between them. The germline gives CDR1 LGHNT, CDR2 FRNRAP. This CDR3 contains 12 residues. The CDR3 region is CASGKDRLEAFF. The CDR3 nucleotides are TGTGCTAGTGGTAAAGACAGGCTCGAAGCTTTCTTT.

The rearrangement links TRBV19 to TRBJ1-5; D remains unclear. The CDR3 is 13 residues long. Germline CDR1 and CDR2: LNHDA and SQIVND (reference sequence). Trimming removed 3 bases at V and 5 bases at J, with 8 bases between. DNA for the CDR3: TGTGCCAGTAGTATTAGTGGAGATCAGCCCCAGCATTTT. This encodes CASSISGDQPQHF.

The V and J genes are TRBV5-8 and TRBJ2-7, with D perhaps matching TRBD2 (5 bases). The CDR3 spans 14 residues. Germline V CDR1 and CDR2: SGHTS, YDEGEE. V lost 2 bases to trimming and J lost 0 bases, with 9 bases between them. The DNA of the CDR3 is TGTGCCAGCAGCTTCACGGGGAGCTCCTACGAGCAGTACTTC. It is translated as CASSFTGSSYEQYF.

This sequence joins TRBV5-4 and TRBJ1-6, with D possibly TRBD1 on 5 matching bases. The germline V and J ends were trimmed by 3 bases and 10 bases, with 17 bases remaining between them. This CDR3 spans 15 amino acids. Germline V gene lookup returns CDR1 SGHNT and CDR2 YYREEE (reference sequence). CDR3 protein: CASSSSQGWRSPLHF. The CDR3 bases are TGTGCCAGCAGCTCCTCCCAGGGTTGGAGATCACCCCTCCACTTT.

This chain links TRBV5-4 with TRBJ1-4; D perhaps matches TRBD1 (5 bases). The V and J ends lost 4 bases and 0 bases respectively, with 13 bases between them. The CDR3 contains 16 residues. Germline V CDR1 and CDR2: SGHNT, YYREEE (reference sequence). The CDR3 here is CASSPHSTATNEKLFF. The CDR3 region has the DNA TGTGCCAGCAGCCCCCACTCGACAGCAACTAATGAAAAACTGTTTTTT.

This rearrangement joins TRBV6-1 to TRBJ2-3; 9 positions match TRBD2. Germline assignment: CDR1 MNHNS and CDR2 SASEGT. CDR3 length: 16 residues. Losses at the gene ends were 3 bases for V and 6 bases for J; bases not matched to a gene: 10. CDR3 DNA: TGTGCCAGCAGTGACTTCTGGGCTAGCGGGACGGATACGCAGTATTTT. As protein: CASSDFWASGTDTQYF.

The chain is built from TRBV7-3 and TRBJ2-3; D is undetermined. CDR1 and CDR2 (germline): SGHTA, FQGTGA. The CDR3 length is 16 residues. V was shortened by 6 bases and J by 3 bases, with 19 bases between the two germline ends. The DNA of the CDR3 is TGTGCCAGCAGGGCCCCCGGCGGCGGCCGTACAGATACGCAGTATTTT. Translating gives CASRAPGGGRTDTQYF.

The V and J genes are TRBV29-1 and TRBJ2-1, with a possible D match to TRBD2 (6 bases). Trimming shortened V by 7 bases and J by 2 bases, and 18 bases separated the two germline ends. CDR1 SQVTM and CDR2 ANQGSEA come from the germline V gene. The CDR3 consists of 15 residues. CDR3 coding DNA: TGCAGCGCAGAGAGTAGTACGGGGGCCTACAATGAGCAGTTCTTC. Its translation is CSAESSTGAYNEQFF.

V and J are TRBV29-1 and TRBJ1-2; 7 bases line up with TRBD1. Germline values: CDR1 SQVTM, CDR2 ANQGSEA. This CDR3 is 14 amino acids long. With V trimmed by 6 bases and J by 0 bases, 7 bases remained unmatched. This chain's CDR3 is CSVDTGDSNYGYTF. The CDR3 DNA reads TGCAGCGTGGATACAGGGGACTCTAACTATGGCTACACCTTC.

This clone was seen once. An end of the junction differs from the germline gene, which may be a read error. V gene TRBV10-1 combines with J gene TRBJ2-4; 9 nucleotides agree with TRBD1. The CDR3 is 14 amino acids. CDR1 and CDR2 from the germline V gene are WNHNN and SYGVQD (reference sequence). The CDR3 spells CASSETPGQGSMHF. The CDR3 DNA sequence: TGCGCCAGCAGTGAGACGCCGGGACAGGGTAGTATGCACTTC.

The chain recombines TRBV7-6 with TRBJ2-7; no clear D gene. The length of the CDR3 is 15 residues. V lost 1 base and J 2 bases, leaving 12 bases between the germline ends. Germline values: CDR1 SGHVS, CDR2 FNYEAQ. The DNA for the CDR3 is TGTGCCAGCAGCTTAGAGTTTACAGATACCTACGAGCAGTACTTC. Its translation is CASSLEFTDTYEQYF.

This chain links TRBV15 with TRBJ1-5; D is unresolved. Trimming stripped 4 bases from V and 11 bases from J, with 24 bases between. Germline V gene lookup returns CDR1 LNHNV and CDR2 YYDKDF (reference sequence). This CDR3 is built from 16 residues. The CDR3 DNA reads as TGTGCCACCAGCAAATCGACCCGGGCCTTCCAGAGGGCCCAGCATTTT. This encodes CATSKSTRAFQRAQHF.

This clone was observed a single time. The rearrangement links TRBV9 to TRBJ2-7; possible D gene TRBD1, 5 bases. The V end lost 0 bases, the J end lost 2 bases, and 12 bases lay between the germline ends. Germline V gives CDR1 SGDLS, CDR2 YYNGEE. The CDR3 totals 15 residues. The CDR3 loop reads CASSVDGREAYEQYF. For the CDR3, the DNA is TGTGCCAGCAGCGTAGATGGCAGGGAAGCCTACGAGCAGTACTTC.

J is TRBJ1-1 and V is TRBV10-3; possible D gene TRBD1, 6 bases. Germline CDR1 reads ENHRY; CDR2 reads SYGVKD. This CDR3 region has 13 residues. With 3 bases removed from V and 6 bases from J, the gap between germline ends came to 11 bases. The CDR3 DNA reads as TGTGCCATCAGTGAACAGGGAATTCCTGAAGCTTTCTTT. Its translation is CAISEQGIPEAFF.